This T cell receptor (beta chain) was retrieved from a study of T cell changes during pregnancy in multiple sclerosis. The CDR3 sequence is 14 residues long. V was cut by 4 bases and J by 7 bases, with 19 bases left in between. The germline V gene encodes CDR1 SQVTM and CDR2 ANQGSEA. TCRdb keeps only in-frame clones here, not all; method: immunoSEQ multiplex PCR. The sample contains about 40,000 clones, just over 90% of which appear only once. This chain joins TRBV29-1 and TRBJ1-2; D remains unclear. The source of this sequence is a female donor with multiple sclerosis, enrolled in a pregnancy study. The material sequenced was CD4+ T cells from peripheral blood mononuclear cells, taken in the third trimester of pregnancy. CDR3 DNA sequence: TGCAGCGTTGTAAGTCGCGTCGGAAGCGGTGGCTACACCTTC. This translates into CSVVSRVGSGGYTF. Full variable domain (outside the CDR3, taken from reference TRBV29-1 and TRBJ1-2): SAVISQKPSRDICQRGTSLTIQCQVDSQVTMMFWYRQQPGQSLTLIATANQGSEATYESGFVIDKFPISRPNLTFSTLTVSNMSPEDSSIYLCSVVSRVGSGGYTFGSGTRLTVV.